Below, one T cell receptor beta chain is given with its context. There is no known antigen for this receptor. No base quality information exists; no much larger clone differs at one position. This sample stems from a study of T cell changes during pregnancy in multiple sclerosis (dated by TCRdb to 2018 to 2020). With regard to the full study: Changes in the T cell repertoire over the course of pregnancy were examined in this study in women with multiple sclerosis.

The method behind the library was the immunoSEQ multiplex PCR assay. Entries here come from immuneACCESS through TCRdb and include only in-frame sequences with V and J called. Some clones fail to appear in such tables; in the studies checked, an unresolved V gene covers under half of the shortfall, and the cause of the remainder is unknown. The sample table holds roughly 120,000 clones, of which 80% to 95% were seen once. Together, the top ten hold approximately 5.8% of the sample. The CDR3 numbers 15 residues from cysteine through phenylalanine. Only the CDR3 part of the read is kept: 45 bases, read in frame from the first base. CDR1 and CDR2, per the germline V gene, are MNHEY and SVGAGI. Unmatched junction bases come to 12, with V trimmed by 6 bases and J by 10 bases.

The sequences come from peripheral blood, collected before pregnancy. The chain links TRBV6-5 with TRBJ1-6; 7 bases in the middle match TRBD1. This TCR derives from a female donor with multiple sclerosis, enrolled in a pregnancy study. The DNA is as follows: TGTGCCAGCAGCCTACGACGACAGGGAAACTCACCCCTCCACTTT. Its protein is CASSLRRQGNSPLHF.